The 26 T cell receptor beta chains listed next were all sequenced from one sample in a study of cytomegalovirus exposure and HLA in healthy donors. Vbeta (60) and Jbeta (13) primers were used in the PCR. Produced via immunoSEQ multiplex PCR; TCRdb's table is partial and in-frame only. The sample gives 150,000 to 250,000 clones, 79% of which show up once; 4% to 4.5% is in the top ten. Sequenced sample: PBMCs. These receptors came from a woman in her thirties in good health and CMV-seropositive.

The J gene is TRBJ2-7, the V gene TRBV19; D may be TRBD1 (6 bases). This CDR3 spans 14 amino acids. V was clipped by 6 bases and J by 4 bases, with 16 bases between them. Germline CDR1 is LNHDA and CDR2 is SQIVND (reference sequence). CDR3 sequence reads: CASSHTGLKYEQYF. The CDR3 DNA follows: TGTGCCAGTAGCCATACAGGGCTGAAGTACGAGCAGTACTTC. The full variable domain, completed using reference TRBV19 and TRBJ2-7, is DGGITQSPKYLFRKEGQNVTLSCEQNLNHDAMYWYRQDPGQGLRLIYYSQIVNDFQKGDIAEGYSVSREKKESFPLTVTSAQKNPTAFYLCASSHTGLKYEQYFGPGTRLTVT.

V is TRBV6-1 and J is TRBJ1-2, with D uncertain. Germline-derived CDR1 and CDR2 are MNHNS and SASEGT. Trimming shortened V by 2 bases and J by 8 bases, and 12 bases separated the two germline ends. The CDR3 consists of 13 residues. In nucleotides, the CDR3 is TGTGCCAGCAGTGAACCGTGGTCTACGGGCTACACCTTC. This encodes CASSEPWSTGYTF.

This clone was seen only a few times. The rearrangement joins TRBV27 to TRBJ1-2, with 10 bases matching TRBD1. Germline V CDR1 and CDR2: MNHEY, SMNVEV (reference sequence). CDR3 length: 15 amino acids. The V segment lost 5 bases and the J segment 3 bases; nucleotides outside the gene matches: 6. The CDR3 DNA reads TGTGCCAGCAGTACATCCGGGACAGGGGACTATGGCTACACCTTC. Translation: CASSTSGTGDYGYTF.

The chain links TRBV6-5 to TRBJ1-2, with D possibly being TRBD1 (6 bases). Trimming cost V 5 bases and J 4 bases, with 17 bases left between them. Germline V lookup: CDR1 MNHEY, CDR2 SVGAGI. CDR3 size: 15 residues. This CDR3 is CASSPDRWELYGYTF. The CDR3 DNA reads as TGTGCCAGCAGTCCAGACAGGTGGGAGCTCTATGGCTACACCTTC.

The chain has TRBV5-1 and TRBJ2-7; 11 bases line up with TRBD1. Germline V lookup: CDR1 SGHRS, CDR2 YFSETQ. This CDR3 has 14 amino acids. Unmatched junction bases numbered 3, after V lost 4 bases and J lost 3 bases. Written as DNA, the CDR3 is TGCGCCAGCAGCCCCGGGACAGGGGGCTACGAGCAGTACTTC. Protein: CASSPGTGGYEQYF.

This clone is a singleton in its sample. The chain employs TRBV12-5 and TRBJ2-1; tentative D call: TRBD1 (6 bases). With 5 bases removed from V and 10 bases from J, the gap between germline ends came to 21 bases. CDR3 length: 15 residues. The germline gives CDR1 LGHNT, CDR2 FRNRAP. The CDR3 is CASGTQGERGMEQFF. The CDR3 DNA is TGTGCTAGTGGTACACAGGGAGAGAGGGGAATGGAGCAGTTCTTC.

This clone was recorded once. Here the CDR3 DNA reads TGTGCCAGCAGCTTAGCCGGGGTATTGAGCTCTGGAAACACCATATATTTT. The encoded protein is CASSLAGVLSSGNTIYF. The J gene is TRBJ1-3, the V gene TRBV7-9; unclear D gene. V shed 0 bases and J shed 0 bases, with 12 bases lying between them. CDR1 is SEHNR and CDR2 is FQNEAQ in the germline V gene (reference sequence). The CDR3 is 17 amino acids.

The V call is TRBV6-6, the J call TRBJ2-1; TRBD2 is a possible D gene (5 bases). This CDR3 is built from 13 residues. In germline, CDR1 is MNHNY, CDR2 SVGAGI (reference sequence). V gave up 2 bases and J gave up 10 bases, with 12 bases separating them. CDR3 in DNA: TGTGCCAGCAGTTACGGCGAGGGTTGGGAGCAGTTCTTC. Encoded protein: CASSYGEGWEQFF.

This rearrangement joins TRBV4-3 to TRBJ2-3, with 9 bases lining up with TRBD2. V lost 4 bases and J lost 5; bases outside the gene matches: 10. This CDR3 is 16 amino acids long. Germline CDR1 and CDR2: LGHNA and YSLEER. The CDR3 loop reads CASSPAASGILDTQYF. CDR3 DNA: TGCGCCAGCAGCCCCGCGGCTAGCGGGATTCTAGATACGCAGTATTTT.

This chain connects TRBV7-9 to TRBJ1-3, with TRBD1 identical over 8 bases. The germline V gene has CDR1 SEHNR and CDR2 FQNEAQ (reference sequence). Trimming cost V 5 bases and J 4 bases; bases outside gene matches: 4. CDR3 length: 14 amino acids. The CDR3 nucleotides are TGTGCCAGCAGCATGGGACAGGCCGGAAACACCATATATTTT. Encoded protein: CASSMGQAGNTIYF.

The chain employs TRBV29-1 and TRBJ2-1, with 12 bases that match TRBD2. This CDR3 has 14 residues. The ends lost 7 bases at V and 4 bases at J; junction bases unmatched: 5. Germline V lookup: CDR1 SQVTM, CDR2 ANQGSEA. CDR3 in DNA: TGCAGCGCCCGCGGGACTAGCGGGTACAATGAGCAGTTCTTC. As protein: CSARGTSGYNEQFF.

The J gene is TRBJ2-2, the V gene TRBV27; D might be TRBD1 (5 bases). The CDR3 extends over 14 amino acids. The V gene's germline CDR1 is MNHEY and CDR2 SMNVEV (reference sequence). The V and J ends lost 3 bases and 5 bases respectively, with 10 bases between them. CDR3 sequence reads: CASSLATATGELFF. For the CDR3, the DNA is TGTGCCAGCAGTTTGGCGACAGCTACCGGGGAGCTGTTTTTT.

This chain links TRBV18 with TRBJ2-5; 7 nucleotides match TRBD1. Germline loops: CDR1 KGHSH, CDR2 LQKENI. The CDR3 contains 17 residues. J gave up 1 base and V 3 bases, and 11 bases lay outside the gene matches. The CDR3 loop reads CASSPVDRAYGQETQYF. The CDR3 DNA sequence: TGTGCCAGCTCACCCGTCGACAGGGCTTATGGCCAAGAGACCCAGTACTTC.

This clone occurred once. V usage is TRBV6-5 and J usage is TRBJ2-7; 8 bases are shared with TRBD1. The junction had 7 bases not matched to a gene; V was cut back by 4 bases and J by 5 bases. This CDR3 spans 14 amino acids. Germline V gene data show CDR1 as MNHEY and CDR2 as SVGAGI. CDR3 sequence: CASSSWTGPHEQYF. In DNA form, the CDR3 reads TGTGCCAGCAGTTCCTGGACAGGGCCGCACGAGCAGTACTTC.

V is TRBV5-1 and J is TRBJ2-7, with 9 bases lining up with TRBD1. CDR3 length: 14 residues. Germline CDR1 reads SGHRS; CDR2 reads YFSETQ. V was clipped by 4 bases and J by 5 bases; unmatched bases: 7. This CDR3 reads CASSLGTGRNEQYF. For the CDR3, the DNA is TGCGCCAGCAGCCTCGGGACAGGGAGGAACGAGCAGTACTTC. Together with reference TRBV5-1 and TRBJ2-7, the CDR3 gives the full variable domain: KAGVTQTPRYLIKTRGQQVTLSCSPISGHRSVSWYQQTPGQGLQFLFEYFSETQRNKGNFPGRFSGRQFSNSRSEMNVSTLELGDSALYLCASSLGTGRNEQYFGPGTRLTVT.

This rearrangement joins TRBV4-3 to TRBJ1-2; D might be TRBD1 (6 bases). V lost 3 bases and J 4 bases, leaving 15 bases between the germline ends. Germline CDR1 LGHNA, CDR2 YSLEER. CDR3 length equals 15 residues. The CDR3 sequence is CASSHSRGSGYGYTF. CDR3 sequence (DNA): TGCGCCAGCAGCCATTCCAGGGGATCTGGCTATGGCTACACCTTC.

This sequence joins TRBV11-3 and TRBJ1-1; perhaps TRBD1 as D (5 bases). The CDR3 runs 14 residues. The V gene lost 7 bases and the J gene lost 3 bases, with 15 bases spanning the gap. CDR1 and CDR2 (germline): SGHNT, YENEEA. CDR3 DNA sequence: TGTGCCAGCAACAGACGGGGGTCGGACACTGAAGCTTTCTTT. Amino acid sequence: CASNRRGSDTEAFF.

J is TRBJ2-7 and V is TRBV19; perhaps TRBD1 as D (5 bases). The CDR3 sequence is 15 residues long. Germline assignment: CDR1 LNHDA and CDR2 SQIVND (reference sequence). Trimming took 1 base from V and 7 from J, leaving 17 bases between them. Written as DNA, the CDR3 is TGTGCCAGTAGTATAGTTCAGGGCCCCCCTGGAGAGCAGTACTTC. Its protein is CASSIVQGPPGEQYF.

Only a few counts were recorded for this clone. The CDR3 is CSVAQSYEQYF. The DNA for the CDR3 is TGCAGCGTTGCACAGTCCTACGAGCAGTACTTC. The chain employs TRBV29-1 and TRBJ2-7; D gene uncertain. This CDR3 is 11 amino acids long. Germline V gene lookup returns CDR1 SQVTM and CDR2 ANQGSEA. Deletions cut 4 bases from V and 1 base from J, with 5 bases between.

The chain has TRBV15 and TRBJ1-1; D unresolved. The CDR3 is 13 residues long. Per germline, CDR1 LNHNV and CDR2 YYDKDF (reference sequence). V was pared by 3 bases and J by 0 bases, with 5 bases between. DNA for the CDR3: TGTGCCACCAGCAGGACAATGAACACTGAAGCTTTCTTT. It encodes CATSRTMNTEAFF.

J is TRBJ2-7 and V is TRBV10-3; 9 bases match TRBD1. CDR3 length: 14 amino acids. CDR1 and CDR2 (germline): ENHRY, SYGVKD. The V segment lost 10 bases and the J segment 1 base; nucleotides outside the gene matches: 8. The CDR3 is CATTQGANSYEQYF. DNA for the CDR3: TGTGCCACTACACAGGGGGCAAATTCCTACGAGCAGTACTTC.

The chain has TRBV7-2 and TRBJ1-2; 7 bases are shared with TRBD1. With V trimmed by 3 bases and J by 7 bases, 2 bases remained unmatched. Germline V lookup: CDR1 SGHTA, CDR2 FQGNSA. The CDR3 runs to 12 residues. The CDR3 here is CASSLTGTGYTF. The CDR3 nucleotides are TGTGCCAGCAGCTTGACAGGGACTGGCTACACCTTC.

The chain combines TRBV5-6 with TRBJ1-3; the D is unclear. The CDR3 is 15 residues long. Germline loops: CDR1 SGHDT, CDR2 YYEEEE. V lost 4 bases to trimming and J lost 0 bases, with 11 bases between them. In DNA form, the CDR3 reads TGTGCCAGCAGCCGGAGACCGGCCTCTGGAAACACCATATATTTT. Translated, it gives CASSRRPASGNTIYF. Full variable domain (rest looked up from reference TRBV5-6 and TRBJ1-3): DAGVTQSPTHLIKTRGQQVTLRCSPKSGHDTVSWYQQALGQGPQFIFQYYEEEERQRGNFPDRFSGHQFPNYSSELNVNALLLGDSALYLCASSRRPASGNTIYFGEGSWLTVV.

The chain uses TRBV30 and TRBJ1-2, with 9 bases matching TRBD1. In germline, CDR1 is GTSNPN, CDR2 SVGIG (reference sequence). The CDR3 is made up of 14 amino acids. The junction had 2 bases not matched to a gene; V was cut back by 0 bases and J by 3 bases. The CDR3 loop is CAWSVTGGYYGYTF. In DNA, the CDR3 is TGTGCCTGGAGTGTAACAGGGGGCTACTATGGCTACACCTTC.

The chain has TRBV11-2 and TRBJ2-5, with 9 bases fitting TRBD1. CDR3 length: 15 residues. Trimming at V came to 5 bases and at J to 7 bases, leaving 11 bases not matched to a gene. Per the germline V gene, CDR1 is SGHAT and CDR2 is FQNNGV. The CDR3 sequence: CASSPGTGTGWTQYF. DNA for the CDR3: TGTGCCAGCAGCCCCGGGACAGGGACAGGGTGGACCCAGTACTTC.

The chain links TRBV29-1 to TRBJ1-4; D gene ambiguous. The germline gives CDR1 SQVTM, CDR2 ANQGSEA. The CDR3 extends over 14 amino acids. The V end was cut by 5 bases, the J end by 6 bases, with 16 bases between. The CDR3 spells CSVRRLLTDEKLFF. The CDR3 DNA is TGCAGCGTTCGGAGACTCCTAACGGATGAAAAACTGTTTTTT.